The 29 T cell receptor beta chains below were found in one sample sequenced in a study of cytomegalovirus exposure and HLA in healthy donors. The primer mix had 60 Vbeta and 13 Jbeta primers. Data came from immunoSEQ multiplex PCR; TCRdb stores just in-frame clones and leaves some out. The sample shows some 150,000 clones, about 80% of them seen only once. Sequenced sample: PBMCs. These receptors all stem from a man aged 18 to 29 in good health and CMV-seropositive.

V is TRBV13 and J is TRBJ1-1, with D possibly TRBD1 on 5 matching bases. The CDR3 sequence is 14 residues long. Germline CDR1 reads PRHDT; CDR2 reads FYEKMQ (reference sequence). V dropped 5 bases and J dropped 7 bases, with 17 bases sitting between them. The CDR3 loop is CASSTRQNPGEAFF. In nucleotides, the CDR3 is TGTGCCAGCAGCACCCGACAGAATCCCGGTGAAGCTTTCTTT.

The V and J genes are TRBV4-2 and TRBJ2-7, with 9 bases that match TRBD2. Germline V lookup: CDR1 LGHNA, CDR2 YNFKEQ. With 0 bases clipped from V and 2 bases from J, the junction kept 5 bases outside the gene matches. This CDR3 contains 16 residues. The CDR3: CASSQDASGMTYEQYF. The CDR3 DNA reads TGTGCCAGCAGCCAAGACGCTAGCGGGATGACCTACGAGCAGTACTTC.

The chain has TRBV6-1 and TRBJ1-2; D uncertain. The CDR3 covers 11 residues. CDR1 and CDR2 (germline): MNHNS, SASEGT. V was pared by 4 bases and J by 8 bases, with 8 bases between. In nucleotides, the CDR3 is TGTGCCAGCAGTGCCGAGGGAGGCTACACCTTC. Its translation is CASSAEGGYTF.

The chain combines TRBV5-5 with TRBJ1-1; D call uncertain. V lost 0 bases, J lost 7 bases, and 13 bases lay in between. The CDR3 runs 14 residues. Germline-derived CDR1 and CDR2 are SGHKS and YYEKEE (reference sequence). CDR3 residues: CASSLGHAMGEAFF. The CDR3 DNA follows: TGTGCCAGCAGCTTGGGACATGCCATGGGTGAAGCTTTCTTT. Based on the CDR3 plus reference TRBV5-5 and TRBJ1-1, the full variable domain is DAGVTQSPTHLIKTRGQQVTLRCSPISGHKSVSWYQQVLGQGPQFIFQYYEKEERGRGNFPDRFSARQFPNYSSELNVNALLLGDSALYLCASSLGHAMGEAFFGQGTRLTVV.

The chain recombines TRBV30 with TRBJ1-1; D is perhaps TRBD1 (5 bases). The CDR3 is 11 amino acids. V lost 2 bases to trimming and J lost 5 bases, with 6 bases between them. Per the germline V gene, CDR1 is GTSNPN and CDR2 is SVGIG (reference sequence). The CDR3, as DNA: TGTGCCTGGAGTCGGGGGACTGAAGCTTTCTTT. It specifies CAWSRGTEAFF.

This clone showed up just once. This chain joins TRBV4-3 and TRBJ1-1; D gene uncertain. Trimming pared 0 bases from V and 7 bases from J, leaving 15 bases between. The CDR3 runs 15 residues. Germline CDR1 and CDR2: LGHNA and YSLEER. The CDR3 loop is CASSQDPSQTSEAFF. The CDR3 DNA is TGCGCCAGCAGCCAAGATCCGAGCCAAACGAGTGAAGCTTTCTTT.

This clone occurred once. The CDR3 spells CASSLVAGGQETQYF. DNA for the CDR3: TGTGCCAGCAGCTTAGTAGCGGGAGGCCAAGAGACCCAGTACTTC. The chain employs TRBV7-8 and TRBJ2-5, with 10 bases that match TRBD2. Germline lookup yields CDR1 SGHVS and CDR2 FQNEAQ. The CDR3 is 15 residues long. V trimming: 1 base; J trimming: 1 base; junction bases outside the gene matches: 0. The whole variable domain, remainder taken from reference TRBV7-8 and TRBJ2-5, is GAGVSQSPRYKVAKRGQDVALRCDPISGHVSLFWYQQALGQGPEFLTYFQNEAQLDKSGLPSDRFFAERPEGSVSTLKIQRTQQEDSAVYLCASSLVAGGQETQYFGPGTRLLVL.

This clone appeared once. The chain employs TRBV9 and TRBJ2-2, with D perhaps TRBD2 (7 bases). CDR3 length: 17 residues. The germline CDR1 and CDR2 sequences are SGDLS and YYNGEE. Trimming took 3 bases from V and 2 from J, leaving 17 bases between them. In DNA, the CDR3 is TGTGCCAGCAGCGATAGTCAGGGAGGGGGAAACACCGGGGAGCTGTTTTTT. Protein product: CASSDSQGGGNTGELFF. The whole variable domain, remainder taken from reference TRBV9 and TRBJ2-2, is DSGVTQTPKHLITATGQRVTLRCSPRSGDLSVYWYQQSLDQGLQFLIQYYNGEERAKGNILERFSAQQFPDLHSELNLSSLELGDSALYFCASSDSQGGGNTGELFFGEGSRLTVL.

The V gene is TRBV15, the J gene TRBJ1-2, with D hard to call. V lost 1 base and J lost 6, with 6 bases in between. The CDR3 spans 12 residues. Germline V gives CDR1 LNHNV, CDR2 YYDKDF (reference sequence). The CDR3 nucleotides are TGTGCCACCAGCAGAGTTTCTCATGGCTACACCTTC. Its protein product is CATSRVSHGYTF.

V usage is TRBV6-5 and J usage is TRBJ1-6; D is ambiguous. CDR3 length: 14 amino acids. The V gene's germline CDR1 is MNHEY and CDR2 SVGAGI. The V gene lost 1 base and the J gene lost 5 bases, with 6 bases spanning the gap. The CDR3 coding sequence is TGTGCCAGCAGTTACTGGTCAGATAATTCACCCCTCCACTTT. Translating gives CASSYWSDNSPLHF.

This chain uses TRBV9 with TRBJ1-2; D may be TRBD1 (6 bases). V was cut by 3 bases and J by 8 bases, with 23 bases left in between. CDR3 length: 16 residues. Germline V gene data show CDR1 as SGDLS and CDR2 as YYNGEE. The CDR3 spells CASSAVSTGRAWGYTF. In nucleotides, the CDR3 is TGTGCCAGCAGCGCGGTCTCTACAGGGAGGGCTTGGGGCTACACCTTC.

This chain links TRBV10-3 with TRBJ1-3; 7 bases agree with TRBD1. CDR3 length: 16 amino acids. The V gene's germline CDR1 is ENHRY and CDR2 SYGVKD. The V segment lost 2 bases and the J segment 6 bases; nucleotides outside the gene matches: 10. The CDR3 sequence is CAISEGPGGRENTIYF. CDR3 in DNA: TGTGCCATCAGTGAGGGACCAGGGGGGCGGGAAAACACCATATATTTT.

A few counts support this clone. The genes are TRBV25-1 and TRBJ2-7; no clear D gene. Trimming shortened V by 2 bases and J by 4 bases, and 12 bases separated the two germline ends. Germline V gene data show CDR1 as MGHDK and CDR2 as SYGVNS. The CDR3 has 14 amino acids. CDR3 sequence: CASSEHGRKYEQYF. CDR3 nucleotide sequence: TGTGCCAGCAGTGAACATGGCAGAAAGTACGAGCAGTACTTC.

V and J are TRBV19 and TRBJ2-2, with D possibly being TRBD2 (6 bases). The CDR3 contains 13 residues. Trimming took off 8 bases at V and 8 bases at J, with 15 bases between the two ends. Germline assignment: CDR1 LNHDA and CDR2 SQIVND (reference sequence). In nucleotides, the CDR3 is TGTGCCAGTTACGGCGGGAATATGGGGGAGCTGTTTTTT. Its protein is CASYGGNMGELFF.

The chain employs TRBV7-3 and TRBJ2-2; 10 bases map to TRBD1. The ends lost 5 bases at V and 3 bases at J; junction bases unmatched: 9. The CDR3 totals 17 residues. Per germline, CDR1 SGHTA and CDR2 FQGTGA. CDR3 in DNA: TGTGCCAGCAGCAAACCAGGGGGGACAGGGGACACCGGGGAGCTGTTTTTT. Translating gives CASSKPGGTGDTGELFF.

The chain has TRBV6-5 and TRBJ1-4; weak D call: TRBD1 (5 bases). V dropped 2 bases and J dropped 8 bases, with 12 bases sitting between them. The length of the CDR3 is 14 residues. Germline assignment: CDR1 MNHEY and CDR2 SVGAGI. The CDR3 region is CASSYIQGGEKLFF. The CDR3 DNA sequence: TGTGCCAGCAGTTACATCCAGGGAGGCGAAAAACTGTTTTTT.

The chain joins TRBV19 to TRBJ1-4; possibly TRBD1 for D (6 bases). V gave up 6 bases and J gave up 7 bases, with 21 bases separating them. The CDR3 covers 16 residues. Germline CDR1 reads LNHDA; CDR2 reads SQIVND (reference sequence). The CDR3 here is CASSDSRGSSIEKLFF. Here the CDR3 DNA reads TGTGCCAGTAGCGACTCCAGGGGTAGCAGTATTGAAAAACTGTTTTTT.

The rearrangement links TRBV7-3 to TRBJ2-1; D may be TRBD2 (5 bases). Germline V gene data show CDR1 as SGHTA and CDR2 as FQGTGA. The CDR3 loop spans 16 amino acids. V lost 1 base and J lost 8, with 18 bases in between. The CDR3 DNA follows: TGTGCCAGCAGCTTAATCCCGGCCTCGGAGGTCTATGAGCAGTTCTTC. This sequence encodes CASSLIPASEVYEQFF.

There are a few counts of this clone. This sequence joins TRBV27 and TRBJ2-1; TRBD2 is a possible D gene (5 bases). The CDR3 runs 15 residues. The V gene's germline CDR1 is MNHEY and CDR2 SMNVEV (reference sequence). Trimming removed 0 bases at V and 3 bases at J, with 9 bases between. The CDR3 loop is CASSLSTSIYNEQFF. CDR3 bases: TGTGCCAGCAGTTTATCCACTAGTATCTACAATGAGCAGTTCTTC.

The chain carries TRBV27 and TRBJ1-5; D gene ambiguous. The CDR3 runs 13 residues. Germline assignment: CDR1 MNHEY and CDR2 SMNVEV (reference sequence). Deletions cut 3 bases from V and 0 bases from J, with 3 bases between. The CDR3 bases are TGTGCCAGCAGTTTCCTTAGCAATCAGCCCCAGCATTTT. It encodes CASSFLSNQPQHF.

The rearrangement links TRBV5-1 to TRBJ2-1, with TRBD2 identical over 11 bases. CDR3 length: 15 residues. Germline assignment: CDR1 SGHRS and CDR2 YFSETQ. After removal of 0 bases from V and 7 bases from J, the junction contained 3 bases not matched to a gene. The CDR3 here is CASSLDVAGGNEQFF. CDR3 DNA: TGCGCCAGCAGCTTGGATGTAGCGGGAGGGAATGAGCAGTTCTTC.

This clone was found a few times. The chain joins TRBV6-5 to TRBJ2-1, with 7 bases lining up with TRBD1. CDR3 length equals 14 residues. Losses at the gene ends were 8 bases for V and 1 base for J; bases not matched to a gene: 5. From germline, CDR1 is MNHEY and CDR2 SVGAGI. The CDR3 spells CASGRDRSYNEQFF. The CDR3 bases are TGTGCCAGCGGCCGGGACAGATCCTACAATGAGCAGTTCTTC.

The J gene is TRBJ1-6, the V gene TRBV5-6; 8 nucleotides match TRBD1. V lost 0 bases, J lost 10 bases, and 3 bases stayed unmatched. From germline, CDR1 is SGHDT and CDR2 YYEEEE. The CDR3 runs to 14 residues. CDR3 bases: TGTGCCAGCAGCTTGGCAGGGGGCGGATCACCCCTCCACTTT. Amino acids: CASSLAGGGSPLHF.

This clone has a single count. CDR3 region: CASSRTGDGEETQYF. In nucleotides, the CDR3 is TGCGCCAGCAGTAGAACGGGGGACGGGGAAGAGACCCAGTACTTC. This chain connects TRBV5-1 to TRBJ2-5; TRBD2 might be the D (6 bases). This CDR3 has 15 residues. The V end was cut by 5 bases, the J end by 3 bases, with 17 bases between. CDR1 SGHRS and CDR2 YFSETQ come from the germline V gene.

The V and J genes are TRBV11-2 and TRBJ1-6, with 10 bases that match TRBD1. The V and J ends lost 7 bases and 8 bases, in that order; junction bases with no gene match: 14. In germline, CDR1 is SGHAT, CDR2 FQNNGV. The CDR3 covers 17 residues. For the CDR3, the DNA is TGTGCCAGCACCTCCGGGACAGGGGTTTTTATGGATTCACCCCTCCACTTT. Translating gives CASTSGTGVFMDSPLHF.

The rearrangement uses TRBV27 and TRBJ2-5, with 9 bases aligning to TRBD1. The J call is in doubt because the DNA end fits TRBJ2-7 better. Germline V gene lookup returns CDR1 MNHEY and CDR2 SMNVEV (reference sequence). The CDR3 covers 14 residues. The CDR3 sequence is CASSHGQGRYEQYF. As DNA, the CDR3 is TGTGCCAGCAGTCATGGACAGGGGCGATACGAGCAGTACTTC.

J is TRBJ1-5 and V is TRBV6-5; D call uncertain. Trimming stripped 4 bases from V and 3 bases from J, with 13 bases between. Germline CDR1 and CDR2: MNHEY and SVGAGI. The CDR3 has 15 residues. The CDR3: CASSSPHISNQPQHF. The CDR3 nucleotides are TGTGCCAGCAGTTCTCCACACATTTCCAATCAGCCCCAGCATTTT.

This clone was seen only a few times. CDR3 region: CASSLGKGAAHPEAFF. CDR3 coding DNA: TGTGCCAGCTCCTTGGGAAAGGGGGCCGCTCATCCTGAAGCTTTCTTT. The gene calls are TRBV18 and TRBJ1-1, with 7 bases fitting TRBD1. V shed 6 bases, J shed 6 bases, and the junction held 16 bases outside the gene matches. CDR1 KGHSH and CDR2 LQKENI come from the germline V gene. The length of the CDR3 is 16 residues.

This chain joins TRBV29-1 and TRBJ2-5; D unclear. This CDR3 has 12 amino acids. V dropped 3 bases and J dropped 2 bases, with 7 bases sitting between them. Germline CDR1 reads SQVTM; CDR2 reads ANQGSEA. The CDR3 reads CSVDQIQETQYF. CDR3 in DNA: TGCAGCGTTGATCAGATACAAGAGACCCAGTACTTC.